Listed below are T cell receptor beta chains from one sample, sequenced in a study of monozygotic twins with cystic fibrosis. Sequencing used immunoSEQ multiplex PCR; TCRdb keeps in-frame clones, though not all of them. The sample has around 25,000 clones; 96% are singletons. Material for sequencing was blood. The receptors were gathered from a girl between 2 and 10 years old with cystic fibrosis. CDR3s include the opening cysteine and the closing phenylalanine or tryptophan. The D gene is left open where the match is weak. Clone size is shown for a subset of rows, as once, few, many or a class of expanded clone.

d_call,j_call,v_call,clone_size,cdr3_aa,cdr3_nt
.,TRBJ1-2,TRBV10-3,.,CATREAANYGYTF,TGTGCCACCCGGGAGGCCGCTAACTATGGCTACACCTTC
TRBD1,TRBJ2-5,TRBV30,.,CAWSVLTGGGETQYF,TGTGCCTGGAGTGTACTGACAGGGGGTGGTGAGACCCAGTACTTC
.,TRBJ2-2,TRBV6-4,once,CASSDDGSTGELFF,TGTGCCAGCAGTGACGACGGGAGCACCGGGGAGCTGTTTTTT
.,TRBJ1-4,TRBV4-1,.,CASSLRRIATNEKLFF,TGCGCCAGCAGCCTCCGACGGATTGCAACTAATGAAAAACTGTTTTTT
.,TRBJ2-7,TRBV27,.,CASSLLDSYEQYF,TGTGCCAGCAGCCTCCTGGACAGCTACGAGCAGTACTTC
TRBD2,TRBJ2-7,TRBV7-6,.,CASSSGTGGTSGNGQYF,TGTGCCAGCAGTTCCGGGACAGGGGGGACTAGCGGGAATGGGCAGTACTTC
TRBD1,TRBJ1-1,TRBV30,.,CAWSTMGQMNTEAFF,TGTGCCTGGAGTACAATGGGACAGATGAACACTGAAGCTTTCTTT
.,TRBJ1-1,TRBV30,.,CARAQMNTEAFF,TGTGCCCGCGCCCAGATGAACACTGAAGCTTTCTTT
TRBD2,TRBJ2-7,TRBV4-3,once,CASSLGTSGSSYEQYF,TGCGCCAGCAGCCTCGGGACTAGCGGGAGCTCCTACGAGCAGTACTTC
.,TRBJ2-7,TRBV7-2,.,CASSLGAGGVYEQYF,TGTGCCAGCAGCTTAGGAGCGGGCGGGGTCTACGAGCAGTACTTC